The 18 T cell receptor beta chains in this list originate from one sample, sequenced in a study of blood T cell repertoires in COVID-19. Libraries were prepared by immunoSEQ multiplex PCR; TCRdb keeps only in-frame clonotypes and omits some of them. Of about 140,000 clones in the sample, 75% to 80% are singletons; the top ten hold just under 3%. The source material was PBMCs or T cells enriched from blood (not recorded which). Source of these receptors: a woman aged 50 to 65 who had recovered from COVID-19.

This chain uses TRBV7-9 with TRBJ1-6; D might be TRBD1 (6 bases). V dropped 5 bases and J dropped 10 bases, with 12 bases sitting between them. This CDR3 has 13 residues. The germline V gene encodes CDR1 SEHNR and CDR2 FQNEAQ (reference sequence). Here the CDR3 DNA reads TGTGCCAGCAGCAGTGACAGGAACTCACCCCTCCACTTT. Translating it yields CASSSDRNSPLHF.

The V call is TRBV7-6, the J call TRBJ2-3; 16 bases align to TRBD2. Germline loops: CDR1 SGHVS, CDR2 FNYEAQ. Trimming took 4 bases from V and 4 from J; bases not matched to a gene: 2. The CDR3 length is 16 residues. CDR3: CASSSGTSGGADTQYF. The CDR3 DNA sequence: TGTGCCAGCAGCTCAGGGACTAGCGGGGGGGCAGATACGCAGTATTTT.

Only a few counts were recorded for this clone. The chain joins TRBV6-5 to TRBJ1-1; 8 bases are shared with TRBD1. Germline-derived CDR1 and CDR2 are MNHEY and SVGAGI. J was trimmed by 0 bases and V by 6 bases; bases with no gene match: 3. This CDR3 comprises 14 residues. CDR3 bases: TGTGCCAGCAGAAGACAGGGGATGAACACTGAAGCTTTCTTT. Translation: CASRRQGMNTEAFF.

The sample holds a few counts of this clone. The chain couples TRBV2 to TRBJ1-6, with D maybe TRBD1 (5 bases). This CDR3 comprises 14 residues. V dropped 7 bases and J dropped 9 bases, with 16 bases sitting between them. Germline CDR1 is SNHLY and CDR2 is FYNNEI. The CDR3 DNA reads as TGTGCCAGCATTCTCGACAGCCGTGGTTCACCCCTCCACTTT. Amino acids: CASILDSRGSPLHF.

This chain joins TRBV10-1 and TRBJ2-1; a weak D match, TRBD2 (6 bases). The CDR3 is 17 residues long. V shed 0 bases and J shed 0 bases, with 12 bases lying between them. Germline-derived CDR1 and CDR2 are WNHNN and SYGVQD (reference sequence). The CDR3, as DNA: TGCGCCAGCAGTGAGTCTGGCGGGAAGAGCTCCTACAATGAGCAGTTCTTC. Its protein is CASSESGGKSSYNEQFF.

The chain joins TRBV28 to TRBJ1-2; D gene ambiguous. The CDR3 totals 14 residues. Trimming pared 8 bases from V and 7 bases from J, leaving 20 bases between. CDR1 is MDHEN and CDR2 is SYDVKM in the germline V gene. The CDR3 nucleotides are TGTGCCAGCGGAGGCGGCCAGACTTTGGGTGGCTACACCTTC. It encodes CASGGGQTLGGYTF.

This chain uses TRBV7-8 with TRBJ1-2; TRBD1 aligns across 8 bases. CDR1 SGHVS and CDR2 FQNEAQ come from the germline V gene. With V trimmed by 5 bases and J by 6 bases, 11 bases remained unmatched. The CDR3 covers 15 residues. CDR3 sequence reads: CASSPTGGYKNGYTF. The CDR3 bases are TGTGCCAGCAGCCCAACAGGGGGTTATAAGAATGGCTACACCTTC.

This clone appeared a few times. V usage is TRBV5-1 and J usage is TRBJ1-4; D perhaps matches TRBD1 (6 bases). Germline CDR1 is SGHRS and CDR2 is YFSETQ. Trimming shortened V by 3 bases and J by 5 bases, and 11 bases separated the two germline ends. The length of the CDR3 is 14 residues. Written as DNA, the CDR3 is TGCGCCAGCAGCTCAGGGAGGGGGAATGAAAAACTGTTTTTT. Translated, it gives CASSSGRGNEKLFF.

V gene TRBV10-3 combines with J gene TRBJ2-2; tentative D call: TRBD1 (5 bases). Germline V gene sequence: CDR1 ENHRY, CDR2 SYGVKD. V was shortened by 6 bases and J by 6 bases, with 11 bases between the two germline ends. This CDR3 region has 13 residues. The CDR3, as DNA: TGTGCCATCAGCCTGCAGGGTGCCGGGGAGCTGTTTTTT. The encoded protein is CAISLQGAGELFF.

This chain uses TRBV27 with TRBJ2-7; D perhaps matches TRBD1 (6 bases). The CDR3 contains 14 residues. The germline gives CDR1 MNHEY, CDR2 SMNVEV (reference sequence). Trimming stripped 1 base from V and 3 bases from J, with 10 bases between. This CDR3 reads CASSLLGGSYEQYF. Here the CDR3 DNA reads TGTGCCAGCAGTTTATTAGGGGGTAGCTACGAGCAGTACTTC.

This sequence joins TRBV9 and TRBJ1-6, with D tentatively TRBD1 (5 bases). Germline V gene sequence: CDR1 SGDLS, CDR2 YYNGEE. V gave up 3 bases and J gave up 9 bases, with 13 bases separating them. CDR3 length: 14 amino acids. CDR3 DNA: TGTGCCAGCAGCGGGACAAGGGGAAGTTCACCCCTCCACTTT. Its protein product is CASSGTRGSSPLHF.

V and J are TRBV5-1 and TRBJ2-7, with D tentatively TRBD1 (6 bases). The V and J ends lost 4 bases and 5 bases respectively, with 13 bases between them. Germline values: CDR1 SGHRS, CDR2 YFSETQ. This CDR3 is 13 amino acids long. The CDR3, as DNA: TGCGCCAGCAGCATTGGGACAAGGGACGAGCAGTACTTC. It is translated as CASSIGTRDEQYF.

This clone was counted a few times. Distinct nucleotide sequences in the sample also encode this CDR3. This chain joins TRBV19 and TRBJ1-4, with no clear D. The CDR3 has 15 amino acids. V was shortened by 3 bases and J by 2 bases, with 10 bases between the two germline ends. Germline V lookup: CDR1 LNHDA, CDR2 SQIVND (reference sequence). CDR3 DNA sequence: TGTGCCAGTAGTATGCCCGGTCGGACTAATGAAAAACTGTTTTTT. Translating gives CASSMPGRTNEKLFF.

About this clone itself: One end of the junction does not line up with germline, which may come from a read error. The rearrangement joins TRBV14 to TRBJ2-3, with 7 bases identical to TRBD2. In germline, CDR1 is SGHDN, CDR2 FVKESK. The CDR3 has 13 residues. The CDR3 nucleotides read TGTGCCAGCAGCCAACTTGGAGGGACTAATCACCATTTT. As protein: CASSQLGGTNHHF.

The genes are TRBV18 and TRBJ1-1, with 10 bases lining up with TRBD1. This CDR3 has 13 residues. Germline CDR1 and CDR2: KGHSH and LQKENI. J was trimmed by 4 bases and V by 5 bases; bases with no gene match: 1. The CDR3 sequence is CASSGQGGTEAFF. As DNA, the CDR3 is TGTGCCAGCTCAGGACAGGGGGGCACTGAAGCTTTCTTT. The whole variable domain, filled in from reference TRBV18 and TRBJ1-1, reads NAGVMQNPRHLVRRRGQEARLRCSPMKGHSHVYWYRQLPEEGLKFMVYLQKENIIDESGMPKERFSAEFPKEGPSILRIQQVVRGDSAAYFCASSGQGGTEAFFGQGTRLTVV.

The genes are TRBV7-8 and TRBJ2-7; TRBD1 matches 9 bases. In germline, CDR1 is SGHVS, CDR2 FQNEAQ. CDR3 length: 15 amino acids. The J segment lost 3 bases and the V segment lost 0 bases, leaving 3 bases of the junction unmatched. The CDR3 spells CASSLAQGAFYEQYF. CDR3 bases: TGTGCCAGCAGCTTAGCACAGGGGGCTTTCTACGAGCAGTACTTC. The variable domain in full, completed from reference TRBV7-8 and TRBJ2-7, reads GAGVSQSPRYKVAKRGQDVALRCDPISGHVSLFWYQQALGQGPEFLTYFQNEAQLDKSGLPSDRFFAERPEGSVSTLKIQRTQQEDSAVYLCASSLAQGAFYEQYFGPGTRLTVT.

The chain combines TRBV28 with TRBJ1-1, with 7 nucleotides matching TRBD1. The V segment lost 7 bases and the J segment 0 bases; nucleotides outside the gene matches: 8. Germline assignment: CDR1 MDHEN and CDR2 SYDVKM. The CDR3 length is 15 residues. CDR3 protein: CASISRDSLNTEAFF. CDR3 DNA: TGTGCCAGCATCTCCCGGGACAGCTTGAACACTGAAGCTTTCTTT.

CDR3 DNA: TGTGCCAGCACCAGAGAGGGGGCCTTTGACTATGGCTACACCTTC. This translates into CASTREGAFDYGYTF. This chain joins TRBV6-5 and TRBJ1-2, with 7 bases aligning to TRBD1. The germline gives CDR1 MNHEY, CDR2 SVGAGI. The CDR3 has 15 amino acids. The V segment lost 7 bases and the J segment 3 bases; nucleotides outside the gene matches: 11.